Following are 15 T cell receptor beta chains from one sample sequenced in a study of tumor-infiltrating lymphocytes in oesophageal squamous cell carcinoma. TCRdb analysed the reads with MiXCR anew, one entry per CDR3 protein. The sample includes 9,500 to 12,000 distinct CDR3 sequences, more than 55% seen only once; the top ten take around 53%. The material sequenced was blood. These receptors were taken from a female donor with esophageal squamous cell carcinoma.

Only a few counts were recorded for this clonotype. This chain joins TRBV12-3 or TRBV12-4 and TRBJ2-1, with unresolved D. The J call is uncertain, as TRBJ2-7 better fits the DNA end. The CDR3 spans 11 residues. CDR3 sequence: CASSPTDTQYF. DNA of the CDR3: TGTGCCAGCAGTCCCACAGATACGCAGTACTTC.

As regards this clonotype: In this CDR3 the conserved last residue, phenylalanine or tryptophan, is missing, so a read error is likely. The DNA is omitted, as the CDR3 cannot be located on it reliably, and the CDR3 follows TCRdb's listing. This chain joins TRBV7-6 and TRBJ2-3; whether TRBD1, the table's D call, matches the DNA was not checked. The CDR3 numbers 16 amino acids, ends counted. Germline CDR1 is SGHVS and CDR2 is FNYEAQ. CDR3: CASSQIRQGGGYTFGP.

The chain joins TRBV7-3 to TRBJ2-7, with TRBD1 matching over 9 bases. The closer fit of TRBJ2-5 to the DNA end suggests the J call may be wrong. CDR1 and CDR2 (germline): SGHTA, FQGTGA. The CDR3 is made up of 15 amino acids. CDR3 sequence reads: CASSGDRGGIETQYF. The CDR3 coding sequence is TGTGCCAGCAGCGGCGACAGGGGGGGAATAGAGACCCAGTACTTC.

This clonotype is classed as medium-sized. The CDR3 reads CASSGNSLGRDEQYF. As DNA, the CDR3 is TGTGCCAGCAGTGGCAACTCACTAGGAAGGGACGAGCAGTACTTC. The chain recombines TRBV28 with TRBJ2-7, with D possibly matching TRBD2 (5 bases). The V end lost 5 bases, the J end lost 5 bases, and 19 bases lay between the germline ends. The CDR3 is 15 amino acids. Germline loops: CDR1 MDHEN, CDR2 SYDVKM.

The chain joins TRBV7-3 to TRBJ2-1, with 10 positions matching TRBD1. Trimming cost V 2 bases and J 6 bases; bases outside gene matches: 13. The V gene's germline CDR1 is SGHTA and CDR2 FQGTGA. The CDR3 runs to 18 residues. CDR3 amino acids: CASSLGLPGQGILNEQFF. CDR3 nucleotides: TGTGCCAGCAGCTTAGGATTACCGGGACAGGGGATTCTCAATGAGCAGTTCTTC.

This chain links TRBV7-3 with TRBJ2-3, with a possible D match to TRBD1 (6 bases). The end of the DNA is better explained by TRBJ2-5, so the J call may be wrong. Germline V gene sequence: CDR1 SGHTA, CDR2 FQGTGA. The CDR3 sequence is 13 residues long. The CDR3 region is CASSFVGAETQYF. CDR3 nucleotides: TGTGCCAGCAGCTTCGTGGGGGCGGAGACCCAGTACTTC.

CDR3 coding DNA: TGTGCCAGCAGCTCCCAAGCGAGTATTAGAGATACGCAGTATTTT. It encodes CASSSQASIRDTQYF. This chain joins TRBV5-4 and TRBJ2-3; no reliable D call. V lost 3 bases and J 5 bases, leaving 16 bases between the germline ends. Germline values: CDR1 SGHNT, CDR2 YYREEE (reference sequence). CDR3 length: 15 residues.

Of note for this clonotype: Mismatch with germline at one junction end may stem from a read error. DNA for the CDR3: TGTGCCAGCAGTAATAGCGGGAGGAGCTACGAGGAGTACTTC. Protein: CASSNSGRSYEEYF. The chain combines TRBV7-9 with TRBJ2-7; 10 bases fit TRBD2. The CDR3 has 14 amino acids. The germline V gene encodes CDR1 SEHNR and CDR2 FQNEAQ (reference sequence).

This clonotype was seen a few times. V gene TRBV7-8 combines with J gene TRBJ2-1; 9 bases fit TRBD1. Germline CDR1 and CDR2: SGHVS and FQNEAQ. This CDR3 is built from 12 residues. With 5 bases clipped from V and 16 bases from J, the junction kept 9 bases outside the gene matches. CDR3 sequence: CASSHTRDRDFF. As DNA, the CDR3 is TGTGCCAGCAGCCATACCCGGGACAGGGACTTCTTC.

The chain recombines TRBV7-3 with TRBJ2-2; 8 positions match TRBD2. There are 17 residues in the CDR3. Germline assignment: CDR1 SGHTA and CDR2 FQGTGA. Unmatched junction bases numbered 6, after V lost 3 bases and J lost 0 bases. CDR3 in amino acids: CASSFRGGPTNTGELFF. CDR3 coding DNA: TGTGCCAGCAGCTTCCGGGGGGGGCCAACGAACACCGGGGAGCTGTTTTTT.

The DNA of the CDR3 is TGTGCCAGCACCCCTAGGGCGGGAGGTACCGGGGAGCTGTTTTTT. Protein: CASTPRAGGTGELFF. V is TRBV6-1 and J is TRBJ2-2, with 8 bases identical to TRBD2. CDR3 length: 15 amino acids. Germline V gives CDR1 MNHNS, CDR2 SASEGT. J lost 5 bases, V lost 7 bases, and 9 bases had no gene match.

The rearrangement joins TRBV10-3 to TRBJ2-1; 14 bases map to TRBD2. The J call may not be correct, given that the DNA end is closer to TRBJ2-7. Germline V CDR1 and CDR2: ENHRY, SYGVKD. CDR3 length: 15 amino acids. CDR3 sequence: CAIRTGLAGVNEQYF. DNA for the CDR3: TGTGCCATACGTACGGGACTAGCGGGAGTCAACGAGCAGTACTTC.

The rearrangement uses TRBV7-6 and TRBJ2-7, with no clear D. The end of the DNA aligns better with TRBJ2-1, so the J call may be wrong. In germline, CDR1 is SGHVS, CDR2 FNYEAQ. This CDR3 comprises 13 residues. The CDR3 DNA reads TGTGCCAGCAGCTTCTCCGAGGACAATGAGCAGTTCTTC. This sequence encodes CASSFSEDNEQFF.

The chain links TRBV7-2 to TRBJ2-1; D uncertain. The CDR3 contains 14 residues. The V gene's germline CDR1 is SGHTA and CDR2 FQGNSA. The V gene lost 1 base and the J gene lost 6 bases, with 10 bases spanning the gap. CDR3 nucleotide sequence: TGTGCCAGCAGCTTAGATCGGCCGGGCAATGAGCAGTTCTTC. As protein: CASSLDRPGNEQFF.

V gene TRBV6-6 combines with J gene TRBJ2-3; D is unclear. The last part of the DNA fits TRBJ2-1 better; the J call may be wrong. The CDR3 has 12 residues. The germline V gene encodes CDR1 MNHNY and CDR2 SVGAGI (reference sequence). Written as DNA, the CDR3 is TGTGCCAGCAGTTACTCACCTAATGAGCAGTTCTTC. Amino acid sequence: CASSYSPNEQFF.